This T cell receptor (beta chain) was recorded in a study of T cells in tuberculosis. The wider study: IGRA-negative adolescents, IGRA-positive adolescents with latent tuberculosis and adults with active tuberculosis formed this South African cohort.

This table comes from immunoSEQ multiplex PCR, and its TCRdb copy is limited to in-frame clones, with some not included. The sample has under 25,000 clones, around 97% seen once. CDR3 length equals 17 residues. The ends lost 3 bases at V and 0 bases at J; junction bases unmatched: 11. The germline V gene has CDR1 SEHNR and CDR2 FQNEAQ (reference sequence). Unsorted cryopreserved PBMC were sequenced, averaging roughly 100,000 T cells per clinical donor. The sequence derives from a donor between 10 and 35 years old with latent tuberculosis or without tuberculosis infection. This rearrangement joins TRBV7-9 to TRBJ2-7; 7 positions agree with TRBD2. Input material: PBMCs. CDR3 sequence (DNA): TGTGCCAGCAGCTTGCCCCCGGGACTATCTCGCTCCTACGAGCAGTACTTC. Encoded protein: CASSLPPGLSRSYEQYF.